This passage covers 8 T cell receptor beta chains from one sample sequenced in a study of T cell clonality in common variable immunodeficiency. The method was immunoSEQ multiplex PCR; TCRdb's version includes in-frame clones alone and lacks a portion of them. The sample holds tens of thousands of clones, and no clone turns up only once. Sequencing was carried out using peripheral blood mononuclear cells. The receptor source for this set is a person aged 18-70 years in good health.

This clone was counted between two and nine times. Read sequence stops 3 residues before the CDR3 end, and the germline J gene provides the missing end. V usage is TRBV29-1 and J usage is TRBJ1-6; D not resolved. The germline CDR1 and CDR2 sequences are SQVTM and ANQGSEA. Deletions cut 4 bases from V and 6 bases from J, with 10 bases between. The CDR3 sequence is 13 residues long. The CDR3 protein is CSVAEAFNSPLHF. The sequenced part of the CDR3 DNA is TGCAGCGTTGCTGAGGCTTTTAATTCACCC.

This clone was counted ten times or more. The read is 3 residues too short to cover the CDR3 end, so that end is filled in from the germline J gene. The J gene is TRBJ2-7, the V gene TRBV12-3 or TRBV12-4, with TRBD2 identical over 8 bases. The V gene end was trimmed by 6 bases and the J gene end by 0 bases; junction bases not matched to a gene: 13. The CDR3 extends over 17 amino acids. The CDR3 bases that were read are TGTGCCAGCAGCCTGGGACTAGGGCAAGGTAGCTCCTACGAG. Amino acids: CASSLGLGQGSSYE. The entire CDR3 is CASSLGLGQGSSYEQYF.

This clone was detected many times. From the germline J gene comes the end of the CDR3, since the read stops 3 residues before it. This chain uses TRBV19 with TRBJ2-7; perhaps TRBD1 as D (6 bases). The CDR3 totals 15 residues. Germline CDR1 LNHDA, CDR2 SQIVND (reference sequence). The ends were cut back, 1 base at V and 3 bases at J, with 13 bases in the middle. The sequenced part of the CDR3 DNA is TGTGCCAGTAGTATAGGACAGGTTGATATCTACGAG. It specifies CASSIGQVDIYE. The entire CDR3 protein reads CASSIGQVDIYEQYF.

In its sample, this clone was seen many times. The CDR3 end falls 3 residues outside the read, so it is completed with the germline J gene. This rearrangement joins TRBV3-1 (or the pseudogene TRBV3-2) to TRBJ2-1; TRBD2 is a possible D gene (7 bases). The CDR3 totals 16 residues. V dropped 4 bases and J dropped 8 bases, with 21 bases sitting between them. Germline CDR1 is LGHDT and CDR2 is YNNKEL (reference sequence). CDR3 region: CASSRRGGLFMDEQFF. CDR3 DNA, as far as it was read: TGTGCCAGCAGCCGGAGGGGGGGGCTATTTATGGATGAG.

At least ten counts were recorded for this clone. The missing CDR3 end, 3 residues past where the read stops, is filled in from the germline J gene. The chain is built from TRBV13 and TRBJ2-3; 10 bases fit TRBD1. Germline CDR1 and CDR2: PRHDT and FYEKMQ (reference sequence). This CDR3 is built from 17 residues. V was clipped by 3 bases and J by 3 bases; unmatched bases: 9. The CDR3 bases that were read are TGTGCCAGCAGCTTTACCGGGACAGGGGCCCCGACAGATACG. The encoded protein is CASSFTGTGAPTDT. The CDR3 as a whole reads CASSFTGTGAPTDTQYF.

Turning to this clone: The read terminates 3 residues ahead of where the CDR3 ends, so the germline J gene completes it. V and J are TRBV7-8 and TRBJ1-1; D gene uncertain. Trimming removed 0 bases at V and 4 bases at J, with 12 bases between. Germline V lookup: CDR1 SGHVS, CDR2 FQNEAQ. This CDR3 contains 15 residues. CDR3 protein: CASSLAGMVGTEAFF. The CDR3 DNA, read in part, is TGTGCCAGCAGCTTAGCGGGCATGGTGGGCACTGAA.

In this sample, this clone turned up many times. The read falls 3 residues short of the CDR3 end, and the missing part is taken from the germline J gene. This sequence joins TRBV9 and TRBJ2-7, with 11 bases fitting TRBD2. Trimming at V came to 4 bases and at J to 4 bases, leaving 13 bases not matched to a gene. The CDR3 is 17 amino acids. Germline V gene lookup returns CDR1 SGDLS and CDR2 YYNGEE. The CDR3 sequence: CASSRTSGPNLVYEQYF. The covered CDR3 bases are TGTGCCAGCAGCCGGACTAGCGGGCCCAATCTCGTATACGAG. The full variable domain, rest sourced from reference TRBV9 and TRBJ2-7, is DSGVTQTPKHLITATGQRVTLRCSPRSGDLSVYWYQQSLDQGLQFLIQYYNGEERAKGNILERFSAQQFPDLHSELNLSSLELGDSALYFCASSRTSGPNLVYEQYFGPGTRLTVT.

This clone appeared many times. The read ends 3 residues before the CDR3 terminus; that terminus is restored from the germline J gene. This chain links TRBV2 with TRBJ1-2; 11 nucleotides match TRBD1. CDR3 length: 14 amino acids. V lost 6 bases to trimming and J lost 2 bases; unmatched junction nucleotides: 2. Germline CDR1 reads SNHLY; CDR2 reads FYNNEI. The CDR3 DNA, read in part, is TGTGCCAGCAGATGGGACAGGGGGAACTATGGC. Protein: CASRWDRGNYG. The entire CDR3 protein is CASRWDRGNYGYTF.